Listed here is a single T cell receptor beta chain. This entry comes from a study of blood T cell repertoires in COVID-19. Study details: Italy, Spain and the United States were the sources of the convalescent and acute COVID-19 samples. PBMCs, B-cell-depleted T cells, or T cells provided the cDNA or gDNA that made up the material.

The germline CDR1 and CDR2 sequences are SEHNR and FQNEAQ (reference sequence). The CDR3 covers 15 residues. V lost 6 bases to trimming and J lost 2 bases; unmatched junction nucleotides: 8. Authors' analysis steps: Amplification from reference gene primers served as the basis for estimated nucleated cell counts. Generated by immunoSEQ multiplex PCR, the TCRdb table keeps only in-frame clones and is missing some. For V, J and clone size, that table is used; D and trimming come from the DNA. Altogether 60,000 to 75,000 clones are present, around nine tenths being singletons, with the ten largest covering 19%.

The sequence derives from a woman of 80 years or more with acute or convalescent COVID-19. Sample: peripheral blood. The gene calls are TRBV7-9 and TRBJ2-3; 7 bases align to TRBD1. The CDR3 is CASSPTGQITDTQYF. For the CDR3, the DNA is TGTGCCAGCAGTCCCACGGGACAGATCACAGATACGCAGTATTTT.